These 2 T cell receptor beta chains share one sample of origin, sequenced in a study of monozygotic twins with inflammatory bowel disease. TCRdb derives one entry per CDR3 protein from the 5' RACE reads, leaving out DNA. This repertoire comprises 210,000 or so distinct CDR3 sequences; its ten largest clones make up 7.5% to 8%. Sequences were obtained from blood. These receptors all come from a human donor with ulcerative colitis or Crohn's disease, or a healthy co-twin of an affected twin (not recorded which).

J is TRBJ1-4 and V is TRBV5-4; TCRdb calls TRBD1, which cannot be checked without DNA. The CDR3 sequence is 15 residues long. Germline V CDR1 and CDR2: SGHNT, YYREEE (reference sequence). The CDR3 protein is CASSLAGTGGEKLFF.

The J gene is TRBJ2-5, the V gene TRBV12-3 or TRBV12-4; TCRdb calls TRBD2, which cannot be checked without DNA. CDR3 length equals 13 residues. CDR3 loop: CASRRLAQETQYF.